This T cell receptor (beta chain) is drawn from a study of T-cell reconstitution after alpha-beta-depleted transplantation in children. Study-wide findings and caveats: T-cell counts and diversity at one year post-transplant came mainly from newly produced T cells. It was reported that alpha-beta T cells came from several hundred expanded graft clones (about two months after transplant). Surviving recipient T cells and intrathymic progenitors accounted for some patients' high TCRbeta diversity at day 60.

Preparing the TCRbeta library involved the use of unique molecular identifiers. One entry per CDR3 protein, called by TCRdb with MiXCR from the PCR reads. Found here are about 900,000 distinct CDR3 sequences, roughly 31% of them singletons; the top ten hold roughly 27%. Trimming left V 5 bases short and J 11 bases short, with 10 bases between. Per germline, CDR1 LNHNV and CDR2 YYDKDF (reference sequence). CDR3 length: 12 amino acids. Notes on this clonotype: Antigen: not known.

The sample here was PBMCs, mostly from graft donor cells, taken 360 days after TCRalphabeta/CD19-depleted stem cell transplant. This clonotype was sampled from a boy under two years old who had a stem cell transplant for SCID, so the T cells may come from the graft donor. This sequence joins TRBV15 and TRBJ1-6; D is uncertain. CDR3 protein: CATSPGPPPLHF. The DNA of the CDR3 is TGTGCCACCAGCCCGGGTCCTCCACCCCTCCACTTT.